The 27 T cell receptor beta chains below were found in one sample sequenced in a study of OX40 agonist ivuxolimab in advanced cancers. Libraries were prepared by immunoSEQ multiplex PCR; TCRdb keeps only in-frame clonotypes and omits some of them. This table holds roughly 70,000 clones, 65% to 85% found once. Sequenced here: CD4+ or CD8+ T cells sorted from blood, sampled in a trial of the OX40 agonist ivuxolimab. These receptor sequences come from an adult with an advanced solid tumor such as melanoma, head and neck, liver or kidney cancer.

This clone was seen at least ten times. The V gene is TRBV5-1, the J gene TRBJ1-6; 12 bases agree with TRBD1. With V trimmed by 4 bases and J by 13 bases, 9 bases remained unmatched. Germline V gives CDR1 SGHRS, CDR2 YFSETQ. The length of the CDR3 is 15 residues. CDR3 in DNA: TGCGCCAGCAGCCTAGACCGGGACAGGGGGCTGCCCCTCCACTTT. Its translation: CASSLDRDRGLPLHF.

CDR3 sequence (DNA): TGTGCCAGCTCACCACTTTCAGGGGGTAATAGCGATGAGCAGTTCTTC. It translates to CASSPLSGGNSDEQFF. The chain joins TRBV18 to TRBJ2-1; 7 bases match TRBD1. V lost 1 base, J lost 8 bases, and 11 bases stayed unmatched. CDR1 KGHSH and CDR2 LQKENI come from the germline V gene. There are 16 residues in the CDR3.

The CDR3 loop reads CSVRRVDRGEEQYF. Written as DNA, the CDR3 is TGCAGCGTAAGGCGGGTCGACAGGGGGGAGGAGCAGTACTTC. This chain uses TRBV29-1 with TRBJ2-7, with 9 bases fitting TRBD1. Germline lookup yields CDR1 SQVTM and CDR2 ANQGSEA. The CDR3 length is 14 residues. J was trimmed by 7 bases and V by 6 bases; bases with no gene match: 13.

The rearrangement joins TRBV11-3 to TRBJ1-6; D possibly corresponds to TRBD1 (5 bases). CDR3 length: 15 residues. CDR1 is SGHNT and CDR2 is YENEEA in the germline V gene. The V gene lost 3 bases and the J gene lost 7 bases, with 13 bases spanning the gap. DNA of the CDR3: TGTGCCAGCAGCTTGGACCACAGGCTGAATTCACCCCTCCACTTT. Encoded protein: CASSLDHRLNSPLHF.

The rearrangement uses TRBV5-1 and TRBJ1-3; 7 bases agree with TRBD1. CDR1 is SGHRS and CDR2 is YFSETQ in the germline V gene. Trimming at V came to 4 bases and at J to 3 bases, leaving 10 bases not matched to a gene. CDR3 length: 16 residues. The CDR3 spells CASSLRQGALGNTIYF. CDR3 bases: TGCGCCAGCAGCCTCCGACAGGGCGCCCTTGGAAACACCATATATTTT.

V gene TRBV19 combines with J gene TRBJ1-4; tentative D call: TRBD1 (5 bases). From germline, CDR1 is LNHDA and CDR2 SQIVND (reference sequence). This CDR3 contains 15 residues. Trimming stripped 1 base from V and 10 bases from J, with 16 bases between. The CDR3: CASSIAGDRPGKLFF. The CDR3 DNA is TGTGCCAGTAGTATAGCGGGGGACCGACCCGGAAAACTGTTTTTT.

The rearrangement uses TRBV7-2 and TRBJ1-2; no clear D gene. The CDR3 is 12 amino acids. Trimming removed 7 bases at V and 4 bases at J, with 10 bases between. From germline, CDR1 is SGHTA and CDR2 FQGNSA. CDR3 loop: CASTALGYGYTF. Written as DNA, the CDR3 is TGTGCCAGCACTGCCCTCGGCTATGGCTACACCTTC.

The V and J genes are TRBV6-1 and TRBJ1-1, with a weak D call TRBD1 (5 bases). Trimming left V 0 bases short and J 11 bases short, with 10 bases between. The CDR3 totals 12 residues. CDR1 and CDR2 (germline): MNHNS, SASEGT. The CDR3 here is CASSEARGLAFF. The CDR3 nucleotides are TGTGCCAGCAGTGAAGCGCGGGGGTTGGCTTTCTTT.

This clone was counted a few times. The V and J genes are TRBV5-1 and TRBJ2-3; TRBD1 or TRBD2 may be the D gene (5 bases each). The CDR3 loop spans 16 amino acids. Germline values: CDR1 SGHRS, CDR2 YFSETQ. Trimming cost V 4 bases and J 0 bases, with 15 bases left between them. CDR3 region: CASSRKTGPSTDTQYF. CDR3 DNA sequence: TGCGCCAGCAGCAGAAAGACGGGACCTAGCACAGATACGCAGTATTTT.

The chain joins TRBV6-1 to TRBJ1-2, with 9 bases identical to TRBD1. CDR3 size: 14 residues. V shed 6 bases, J shed 6 bases, and the junction held 8 bases outside the gene matches. CDR1 is MNHNS and CDR2 is SASEGT in the germline V gene. CDR3 loop: CASSDRQGEDGYTF. Here the CDR3 DNA reads TGTGCCAGCAGCGACAGACAGGGGGAAGATGGCTACACCTTC.

The V call is TRBV9, the J call TRBJ1-6; D uncertain. The germline V gene has CDR1 SGDLS and CDR2 YYNGEE. The CDR3 covers 15 residues. V was pared by 0 bases and J by 1 base, with 5 bases between. The CDR3 is CASSVGRSYNSPLHF. The CDR3 nucleotides read TGTGCCAGCAGCGTAGGTAGATCCTATAATTCACCCCTCCACTTT.

CDR3 sequence (DNA): TGTGCCAGCAGTTCAGGACAGGGACTCTATGGCTACACCTTC. Translated, it gives CASSSGQGLYGYTF. The chain combines TRBV28 with TRBJ1-2; 8 positions match TRBD1. Germline CDR1 MDHEN, CDR2 SYDVKM. The CDR3 extends over 14 amino acids. V dropped 4 bases and J dropped 4; count of bases not matched to a gene: 5.

This clone appeared a few times. The rearrangement joins TRBV28 to TRBJ2-5, with 11 nucleotides matching TRBD2. CDR1 is MDHEN, CDR2 SYDVKM, per germline. This CDR3 contains 16 residues. V shed 7 bases, J shed 1 base, and the junction held 8 bases outside the gene matches. The CDR3 sequence: CASTEGGLAAQETQYF. CDR3 coding DNA: TGTGCCAGCACTGAGGGGGGACTAGCGGCCCAAGAGACCCAGTACTTC.

The chain has TRBV7-8 and TRBJ2-7; D possibly uses TRBD1 or TRBD2 (6 bases each). V lost 6 bases to trimming and J lost 3 bases, with 12 bases between them. The germline CDR1 and CDR2 sequences are SGHVS and FQNEAQ. This CDR3 spans 13 amino acids. CDR3: CASRVGGNYEQYF. CDR3 nucleotides: TGTGCCAGCAGAGTAGGGGGGAACTACGAGCAGTACTTC. The whole variable domain, remainder taken from reference TRBV7-8 and TRBJ2-7, is GAGVSQSPRYKVAKRGQDVALRCDPISGHVSLFWYQQALGQGPEFLTYFQNEAQLDKSGLPSDRFFAERPEGSVSTLKIQRTQQEDSAVYLCASRVGGNYEQYFGPGTRLTVT.

V usage is TRBV7-2 and J usage is TRBJ1-5, with a tentative D call TRBD1 (5 bases). This CDR3 has 13 residues. Germline CDR1 and CDR2: SGHTA and FQGNSA. The V end was cut by 6 bases, the J end by 3 bases, with 9 bases between. The CDR3 loop is CASRAGANQPQHF. CDR3 in DNA: TGTGCCAGCAGGGCCGGGGCCAATCAGCCCCAGCATTTT.

The V and J genes are TRBV5-4 and TRBJ1-2, with 9 bases identical to TRBD1. The trim removed 3 bases at V and 6 bases at J, leaving 9 bases unmatched. Germline-derived CDR1 and CDR2 are SGHNT and YYREEE (reference sequence). This CDR3 spans 15 amino acids. CDR3 protein: CASSSGNTGGHGYTF. The DNA of the CDR3 is TGTGCCAGCAGCTCCGGGAATACAGGGGGCCATGGCTACACCTTC. The full variable domain, rest sourced from reference TRBV5-4 and TRBJ1-2, is ETGVTQSPTHLIKTRGQQVTLRCSSQSGHNTVSWYQQALGQGPQFIFQYYREEENGRGNFPPRFSGLQFPNYSSELNVNALELDDSALYLCASSSGNTGGHGYTFGSGTRLTVV.

The chain carries TRBV18 and TRBJ2-1, with TRBD2 matching 7 bases. The CDR3 runs to 12 residues. V shed 3 bases, J shed 9 bases, and the junction held 2 bases outside the gene matches. Germline CDR1 is KGHSH and CDR2 is LQKENI. The chain's CDR3 is CASSPLAAEQFF. CDR3 nucleotide sequence: TGTGCCAGCTCACCTCTAGCGGCTGAGCAGTTCTTC.

The chain couples TRBV6-5 to TRBJ2-2; TRBD1 is a possible D gene (6 bases). Germline CDR1 MNHEY, CDR2 SVGAGI. There are 15 residues in the CDR3. Trimming pared 6 bases from V and 3 bases from J, leaving 14 bases between. This CDR3 reads CASSLYRADTGELFF. As DNA, the CDR3 is TGTGCCAGCAGCCTTTACAGGGCTGACACCGGGGAGCTGTTTTTT.

This clone appeared once. The chain employs TRBV7-2 and TRBJ2-5; TRBD2 matches 11 bases. Per the germline V gene, CDR1 is SGHTA and CDR2 is FQGNSA. V was clipped by 5 bases and J by 5 bases; unmatched bases: 7. The CDR3 is 15 residues long. The CDR3 bases are TGTGCCAGCAGCACCCAGGGACTAGCGGAGGAGACCCAGTACTTC. Translation gives CASSTQGLAEETQYF.

To note about this clone: One junction end does not reproduce the germline sequence, and a read error may be involved. The V gene is TRBV14, the J gene TRBJ2-3; 9 bases agree with TRBD2. Germline-derived CDR1 and CDR2 are SGHDN and FVKESK. The CDR3 length is 13 residues. The CDR3 DNA reads as TGTGCCAGCAGCCAAGATCGGGCTAGCGGGGCCGATTTT. Residues: CASSQDRASGADF.

The chain links TRBV19 to TRBJ2-1, with D perhaps matching TRBD2 (5 bases). This CDR3 has 19 residues. Germline V gene lookup returns CDR1 LNHDA and CDR2 SQIVND (reference sequence). With 2 bases removed from V and 0 bases from J, the gap between germline ends came to 20 bases. CDR3 protein: CASSIRWGGVSGSYNEQFF. DNA for the CDR3: TGTGCCAGTAGTATAAGGTGGGGTGGGGTAAGCGGCTCCTACAATGAGCAGTTCTTC.

V is TRBV5-6 and J is TRBJ2-3, with D hard to call. The CDR3 runs 17 residues. V shed 0 bases and J shed 0 bases, with 14 bases lying between them. Per the germline V gene, CDR1 is SGHDT and CDR2 is YYEEEE. The CDR3 DNA reads as TGTGCCAGCAGCTTGGGTACGCGGAGATCTAGCACAGATACGCAGTATTTT. Translation gives CASSLGTRRSSTDTQYF.

This rearrangement joins TRBV19 to TRBJ2-2, with a possible D match to TRBD2 (6 bases). V dropped 7 bases and J dropped 3 bases, with 9 bases sitting between them. There are 13 residues in the CDR3. Germline V gene sequence: CDR1 LNHDA, CDR2 SQIVND (reference sequence). CDR3 DNA sequence: TGTGCCAGTAAGCGGGCCTACACCGGGGAGCTGTTTTTT. This codes for CASKRAYTGELFF.

V gene TRBV19 combines with J gene TRBJ1-5; D not certain. V dropped 3 bases and J dropped 5 bases, with 8 bases sitting between them. This CDR3 is built from 13 residues. The germline gives CDR1 LNHDA, CDR2 SQIVND (reference sequence). The CDR3 is CASSMEGHQPQHF. CDR3 nucleotide sequence: TGTGCCAGTAGTATGGAGGGTCATCAGCCCCAGCATTTT.

The chain is built from TRBV27 and TRBJ2-2; 7 bases are shared with TRBD1. CDR3 length: 17 amino acids. Germline V gene data show CDR1 as MNHEY and CDR2 as SMNVEV (reference sequence). The V segment lost 5 bases and the J segment 3 bases; nucleotides outside the gene matches: 12. This CDR3 is CASSRDSPLPDTGELFF. The CDR3 DNA follows: TGTGCCAGCAGTCGGGACAGTCCCCTACCTGACACCGGGGAGCTGTTTTTT.

The genes are TRBV27 and TRBJ1-4; D is possibly TRBD1 (6 bases). V dropped 5 bases and J dropped 4 bases, with 17 bases sitting between them. There are 16 residues in the CDR3. Germline-derived CDR1 and CDR2 are MNHEY and SMNVEV (reference sequence). The CDR3 loop reads CASSRTGLGDNEKLFF. CDR3 nucleotides: TGTGCCAGCAGTCGAACAGGGCTCGGGGATAATGAAAAACTGTTTTTT.

The gene calls are TRBV18 and TRBJ1-4; 7 nucleotides agree with TRBD1. CDR1 is KGHSH, CDR2 LQKENI, per germline. After removal of 3 bases from V and 6 bases from J, the junction contained 4 bases not matched to a gene. CDR3 length: 14 residues. The CDR3 sequence: CASSPYGTDEKLFF. In DNA form, the CDR3 reads TGTGCCAGCTCACCCTACGGGACAGATGAAAAACTGTTTTTT. The whole variable domain, filled in from reference TRBV18 and TRBJ1-4, reads NAGVMQNPRHLVRRRGQEARLRCSPMKGHSHVYWYRQLPEEGLKFMVYLQKENIIDESGMPKERFSAEFPKEGPSILRIQQVVRGDSAAYFCASSPYGTDEKLFFGSGTQLSVL.